A selection of T cell receptor beta chains follows, all from one sample in a study of shared clonotypes between healthy human individuals. TCRdb's copy holds only in-frame clones and misses some; the assay was immunoSEQ multiplex PCR. The sample has about 2 million clones, about 94% seen once. The sequenced sample was naive CD8+ T cells sorted from blood. Receptors originate from a man in his late teens or twenties in good health. The CDR3 runs from the conserved cysteine through the conserved F or W. The order of the fields is clone size, V gene, D gene, J gene, CDR3 protein, CDR3 DNA. The D gene is left open where the match is weak. For some rows the clone size is stated as once, few or many, or as a class when expanded; others skip it.

NA,TRBV6-5,TRBD2,TRBJ2-7,CASSYSTGLASYEQYF,TGTGCCAGCAGTTACTCGACGGGACTAGCCTCCTACGAGCAGTACTTC
NA,TRBV6-1,TRBD1,TRBJ2-7,CASSVDRVVDEQYF,TGTGCCAGCAGTGTCGACAGGGTGGTGGACGAGCAGTACTTC
NA,TRBV6-5,NA,TRBJ2-7,CASSYPSGSYEQYF,TGTGCCAGCAGTTACCCGAGTGGATCCTACGAGCAGTACTTC
NA,TRBV15,NA,TRBJ2-7,CATSFSESYEQYF,TGTGCCACCAGCTTTAGCGAAAGCTACGAGCAGTACTTC
once,TRBV27,NA,TRBJ1-4,CASSFVRTFNEKLFF,TGTGCCAGCAGTTTCGTAAGGACATTTAATGAAAAACTGTTTTTT
NA,TRBV6-5,TRBD2,TRBJ2-1,CASSLSSGSYNGQFF,TGTGCCAGCAGTTTGTCTAGCGGTTCCTACAATGGGCAGTTCTTC
NA,TRBV7-9,NA,TRBJ2-1,CARPEQFF,TGTGCCAGACCCGAGCAGTTCTTC
NA,TRBV28,TRBD2,TRBJ2-1,CASSPGGAYNEQFF,TGTGCCAGCAGCCCCGGGGGGGCTTACAATGAGCAGTTCTTC
NA,TRBV27,TRBD1,TRBJ1-5,CASGPGGRNQPQHF,TGTGCCAGCGGGCCAGGGGGTCGCAATCAGCCCCAGCATTTT
NA,TRBV9,NA,TRBJ2-7,CASSVGGNQDYEQYF,TGTGCCAGCAGCGTAGGAGGAAACCAAGACTACGAGCAGTACTTC
NA,TRBV7-9,NA,TRBJ2-5,CASSSSPGGLIGETQYF,TGTGCCAGCAGCTCCTCCCCCGGGGGCTTAATTGGAGAGACCCAGTACTTC
NA,TRBV13,TRBD2,TRBJ2-1,CASSVAASGGYYNEQFF,TGTGCCAGCAGTGTAGCCGCTAGCGGGGGTTATTACAATGAGCAGTTCTTC
NA,TRBV18,NA,TRBJ2-2,CASSPLSGSTGELFF,TGTGCCAGCTCACCACTCAGCGGCAGCACCGGGGAGCTGTTTTTT
NA,TRBV6-1,TRBD1,TRBJ2-5,CASSTPGTGQETQYF,TGTGCCAGCAGTACACCAGGGACAGGTCAAGAGACCCAGTACTTC
NA,TRBV14,NA,TRBJ2-7,CASSLSDYEQYF,TGTGCCAGCAGCCTTTCTGACTACGAGCAGTACTTC
NA,TRBV5-4,NA,TRBJ1-1,CASSFFGGVGAEAFF,TGTGCCAGCAGCTTTTTTGGGGGAGTAGGTGCTGAAGCTTTCTTT